The clone carrying this TCR beta chain came up a few times. Treatment specified: randomized to nivolumab then ipilimumab (arm A) or the reverse (arm B). No patient had prior DNA-damaging chemotherapy. Live CD3+CD8+ CD19− CD56− cells were sorted from PBMCs. This entry comes from a study of sequential checkpoint blockade in melanoma. In the study overall: Arm A got nivolumab then ipilimumab; arm B the reverse, 1:1. Both treatment sequences were followed by maintenance nivolumab.

The CDR3 has 16 residues. Trimming pared 1 base from V and 6 bases from J, leaving 16 bases between. The V gene's germline CDR1 is SGHTA and CDR2 FQGNSA. Generated by immunoSEQ multiplex PCR, the TCRdb table keeps only in-frame clones and is missing some. The sample holds 9,000 to 15,000 clones; approximately 83% are singletons and the top ten take less than 60%. This chain uses TRBV7-2 with TRBJ2-1; D is possibly TRBD1 (5 bases). The TCR comes from a human donor with melanoma. The sample consisted of CD8+ T cells sorted from blood (inferred from file names), taken from a patient given nivolumab and ipilimumab in sequence. The CDR3 bases are TGTGCCAGCAGCTTAGACAGGAGACGTAGCATCAATGAGCAGTTCTTC. Translated: CASSLDRRRSINEQFF.